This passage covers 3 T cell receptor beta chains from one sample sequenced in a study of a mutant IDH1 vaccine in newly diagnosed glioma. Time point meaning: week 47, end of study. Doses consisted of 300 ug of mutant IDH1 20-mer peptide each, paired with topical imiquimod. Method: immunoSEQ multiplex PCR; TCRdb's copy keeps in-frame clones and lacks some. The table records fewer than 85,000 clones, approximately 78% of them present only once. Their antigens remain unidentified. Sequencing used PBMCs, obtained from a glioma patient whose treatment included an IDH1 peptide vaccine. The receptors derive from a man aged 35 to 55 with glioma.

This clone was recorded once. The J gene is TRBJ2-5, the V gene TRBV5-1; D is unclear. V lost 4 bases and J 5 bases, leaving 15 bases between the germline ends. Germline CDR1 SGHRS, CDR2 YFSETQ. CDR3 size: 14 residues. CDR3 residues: CASSLGVTWETQYF. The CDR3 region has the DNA TGCGCCAGCAGCCTCGGTGTAACGTGGGAGACCCAGTACTTC.

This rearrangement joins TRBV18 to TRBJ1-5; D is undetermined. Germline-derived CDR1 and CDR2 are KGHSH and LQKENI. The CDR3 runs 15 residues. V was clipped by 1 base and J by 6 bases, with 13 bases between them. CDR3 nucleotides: TGTGCCAGCTCACCACAGGGCGGCCACATTCAGCCCCAGCATTTT. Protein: CASSPQGGHIQPQHF.

The CDR3 loop reads CASRPQGPLNQPQHF. In nucleotides, the CDR3 is TGTGCCAGCAGACCACAGGGCCCCCTAAATCAGCCCCAGCATTTT. This chain connects TRBV25-1 to TRBJ1-5, with a tentative D call TRBD1 (6 bases). Per germline, CDR1 MGHDK and CDR2 SYGVNS. The V and J ends lost 6 bases and 4 bases respectively, with 16 bases between them. The CDR3 length is 15 residues.